This is a list of T cell receptor beta chains from one sample in a study of blood T cell repertoires in COVID-19. Using immunoSEQ multiplex PCR, the repertoire was profiled, and TCRdb retains in-frame clones only, with some absent. Among about 260,000 clones, around 87% were seen once, and the ten largest hold roughly 1.6%. Sequencing input: peripheral blood. The source of these receptors is a woman in her thirties or forties who had recovered from COVID-19. Both conserved end residues are part of each CDR3. D genes are given only for firm matches.

13 . TRBJ1-2 TRBV6-5 CASNYGGDYGYTF TGTGCCAGCAACTACGGAGGGGATTATGGCTACACCTTC
14 TRBD1 TRBJ1-2 TRBV5-8 CASSRDRAGYGYTF TGTGCCAGCAGCCGGGACAGGGCGGGCTATGGCTACACCTTC
18 TRBD2 TRBJ2-3 TRBV9 CASSVGASGGAGTDTQYF TGTGCCAGCAGCGTAGGAGCTAGCGGGGGGGCCGGCACAGATACGCAGTATTTT
15 . TRBJ1-2 TRBV4-1 CASSQDNGRGYGYTF TGCGCCAGCAGCCAAGATAATGGCAGGGGCTATGGCTACACCTTC
14 . TRBJ2-7 TRBV15 CATSRDPSSYEQYF TGTGCCACCAGCAGAGATCCCAGCTCCTACGAGCAGTACTTC
15 . TRBJ1-5 TRBV7-2 CASSAQIYSNQPQHF TGTGCCAGCAGCGCCCAGATTTATAGCAATCAGCCCCAGCATTTT
15 TRBD1 TRBJ2-3 TRBV19 CASRGTDTLTDTQYF TGTGCCAGTAGGGGGACAGACACCCTCACAGATACGCAGTATTTT
14 TRBD1 TRBJ2-5 TRBV7-7 CASSRDRAPETQYF TGTGCCAGCAGCCGGGACAGGGCCCCGGAGACCCAGTACTTC
14 . TRBJ1-1 TRBV30 CAWSVSGVNTEAFF TGTGCCTGGAGTGTAAGTGGAGTCAACACTGAAGCTTTCTTT
15 . TRBJ1-2 TRBV5-4 CASRQGEGFFYGYTF TGTGCCAGCAGACAGGGTGAAGGTTTCTTCTATGGCTACACCTTC
14 TRBD1 TRBJ1-4 TRBV9 CASSQGAGNEKLFF TGTGCCAGCAGCCAGGGGGCAGGTAATGAAAAACTGTTTTTT
17 TRBD2 TRBJ2-7 TRBV11-2 CASSSSGAGAGSYEQYF TGTGCCAGCAGCTCCAGCGGAGCGGGGGCCGGTTCCTACGAGCAGTACTTC
15 . TRBJ2-7 TRBV11-2 CASSLATGPYYEQYF TGTGCCAGCAGCTTAGCCACAGGGCCGTACTACGAGCAGTACTTC
16 TRBD1 TRBJ1-4 TRBV7-2 CASSSWDRAHKEKLFF TGTGCCAGCAGCTCCTGGGACAGGGCCCACAAAGAAAAACTGTTTTTT
15 . TRBJ1-1 TRBV10-3 CAISHNQGLNTEAFF TGTGCCATCAGCCACAACCAGGGCCTGAACACTGAAGCTTTCTTT
18 . TRBJ1-1 TRBV7-8 CASSLWPGEGIGNTEAFF TGTGCCAGCAGCTTATGGCCAGGGGAAGGTATAGGGAACACTGAAGCTTTCTTT
14 TRBD1 TRBJ1-2 TRBV6-4 CASSLTTGDLGYTF TGTGCCAGCAGCCTTACGACAGGGGATCTAGGCTACACCTTC